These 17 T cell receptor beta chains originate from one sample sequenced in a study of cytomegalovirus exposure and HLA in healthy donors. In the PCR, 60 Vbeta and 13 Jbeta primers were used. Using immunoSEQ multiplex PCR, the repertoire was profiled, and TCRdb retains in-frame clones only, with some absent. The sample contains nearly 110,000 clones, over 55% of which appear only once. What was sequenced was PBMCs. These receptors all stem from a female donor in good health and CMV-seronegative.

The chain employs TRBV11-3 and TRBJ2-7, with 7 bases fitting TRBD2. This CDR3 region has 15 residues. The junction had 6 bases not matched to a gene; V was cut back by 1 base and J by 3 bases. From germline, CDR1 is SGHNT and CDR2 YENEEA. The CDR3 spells CASSLVSGGSYEQYF. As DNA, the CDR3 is TGTGCCAGCAGCTTAGTTTCGGGCGGGAGCTACGAGCAGTACTTC. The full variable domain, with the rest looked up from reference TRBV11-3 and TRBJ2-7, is EAGVVQSPRYKIIEKKQPVAFWCNPISGHNTLYWYLQNLGQGPELLIRYENEEAVDDSQLPKDRFSAERLKGVDSTLKIQPAELGDSAVYLCASSLVSGGSYEQYFGPGTRLTVT.

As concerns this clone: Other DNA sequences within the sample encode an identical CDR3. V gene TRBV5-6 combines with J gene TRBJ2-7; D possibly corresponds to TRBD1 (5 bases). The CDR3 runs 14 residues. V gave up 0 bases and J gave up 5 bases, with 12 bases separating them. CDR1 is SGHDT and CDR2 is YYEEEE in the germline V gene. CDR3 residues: CASSLGQGTHEQYF. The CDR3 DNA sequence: TGTGCCAGCAGCTTGGGTCAGGGCACCCACGAGCAGTACTTC.

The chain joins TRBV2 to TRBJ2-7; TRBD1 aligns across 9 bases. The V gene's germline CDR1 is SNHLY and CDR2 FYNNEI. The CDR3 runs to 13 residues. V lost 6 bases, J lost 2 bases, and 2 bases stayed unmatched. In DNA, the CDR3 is TGTGCCAGCAGCCGACAGGGGGCCTACGAGCAGTACTTC. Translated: CASSRQGAYEQYF.

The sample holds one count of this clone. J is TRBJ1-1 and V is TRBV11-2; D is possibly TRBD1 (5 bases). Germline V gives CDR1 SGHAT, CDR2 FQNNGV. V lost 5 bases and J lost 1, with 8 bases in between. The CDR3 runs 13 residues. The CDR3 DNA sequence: TGTGCCAGCAGCCCAGGGCCGAACACTGAAGCTTTCTTT. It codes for CASSPGPNTEAFF.

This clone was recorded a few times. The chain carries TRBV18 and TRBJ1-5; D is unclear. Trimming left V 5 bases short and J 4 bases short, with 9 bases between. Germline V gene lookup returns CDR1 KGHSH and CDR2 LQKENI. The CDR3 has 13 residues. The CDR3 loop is CASSGEYNQPQHF. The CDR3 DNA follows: TGTGCCAGCTCAGGAGAGTATAATCAGCCCCAGCATTTT.

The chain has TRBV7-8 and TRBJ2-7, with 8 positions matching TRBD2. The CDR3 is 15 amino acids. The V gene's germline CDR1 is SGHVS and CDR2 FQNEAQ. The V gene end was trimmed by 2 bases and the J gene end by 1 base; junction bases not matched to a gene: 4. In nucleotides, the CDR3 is TGTGCCAGCAGCTTACGGGAGGGGGTATCCTACGAGCAGTACTTC. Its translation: CASSLREGVSYEQYF.

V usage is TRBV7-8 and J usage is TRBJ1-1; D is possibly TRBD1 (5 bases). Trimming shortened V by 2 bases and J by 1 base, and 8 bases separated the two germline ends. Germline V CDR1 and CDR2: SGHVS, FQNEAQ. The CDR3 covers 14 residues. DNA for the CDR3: TGTGCCAGCAGCTTAATGGGGGGGAACACTGAAGCTTTCTTT. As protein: CASSLMGGNTEAFF.

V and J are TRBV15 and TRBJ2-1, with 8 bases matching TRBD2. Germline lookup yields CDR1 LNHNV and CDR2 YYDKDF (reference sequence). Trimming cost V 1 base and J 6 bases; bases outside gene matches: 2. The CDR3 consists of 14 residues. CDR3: CATSRVLAGNEQFF. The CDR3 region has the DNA TGTGCCACCAGCAGAGTTCTAGCGGGCAATGAGCAGTTCTTC.

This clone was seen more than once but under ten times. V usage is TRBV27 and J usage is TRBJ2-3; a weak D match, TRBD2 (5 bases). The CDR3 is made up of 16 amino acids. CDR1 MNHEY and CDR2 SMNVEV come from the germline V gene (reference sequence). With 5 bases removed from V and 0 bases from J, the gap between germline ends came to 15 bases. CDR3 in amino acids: CASSATGITSTDTQYF. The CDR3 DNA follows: TGTGCCAGCAGTGCCACCGGGATAACTAGCACAGATACGCAGTATTTT.

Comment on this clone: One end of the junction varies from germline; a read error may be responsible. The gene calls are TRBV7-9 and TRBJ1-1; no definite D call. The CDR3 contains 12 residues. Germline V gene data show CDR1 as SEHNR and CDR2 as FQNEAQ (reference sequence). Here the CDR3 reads CSSSYLREVAFF. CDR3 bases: TGTTCCAGCAGCTACCTCCGTGAGGTAGCTTTCTTT.

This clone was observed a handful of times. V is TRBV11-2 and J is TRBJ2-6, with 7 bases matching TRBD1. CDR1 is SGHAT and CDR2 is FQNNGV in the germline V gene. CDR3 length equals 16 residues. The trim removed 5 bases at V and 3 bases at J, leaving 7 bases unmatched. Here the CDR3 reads CASSPQGFGGANVLTF. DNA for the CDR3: TGTGCCAGCAGCCCACAGGGGTTTGGTGGGGCCAACGTCCTGACTTTC.

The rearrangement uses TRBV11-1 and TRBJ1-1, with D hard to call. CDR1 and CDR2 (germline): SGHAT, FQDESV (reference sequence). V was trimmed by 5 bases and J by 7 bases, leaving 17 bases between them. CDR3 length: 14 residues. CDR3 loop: CASSPAGGRREAFF. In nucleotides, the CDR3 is TGTGCCAGCAGCCCTGCAGGAGGCCGACGTGAAGCTTTCTTT.

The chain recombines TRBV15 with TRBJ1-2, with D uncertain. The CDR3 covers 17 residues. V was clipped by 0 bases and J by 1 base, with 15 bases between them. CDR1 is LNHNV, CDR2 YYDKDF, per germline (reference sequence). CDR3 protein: CATSRDPLEPLNYGYTF. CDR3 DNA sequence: TGTGCCACCAGCAGAGACCCCTTGGAGCCACTTAACTATGGCTACACCTTC.

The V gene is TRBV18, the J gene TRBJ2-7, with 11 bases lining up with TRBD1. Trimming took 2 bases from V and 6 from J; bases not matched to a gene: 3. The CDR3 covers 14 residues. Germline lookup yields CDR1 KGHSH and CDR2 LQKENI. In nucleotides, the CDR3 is TGTGCCAGCTCACCAACCGGGACAGGGGGCGAGCAGTACTTC. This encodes CASSPTGTGGEQYF.

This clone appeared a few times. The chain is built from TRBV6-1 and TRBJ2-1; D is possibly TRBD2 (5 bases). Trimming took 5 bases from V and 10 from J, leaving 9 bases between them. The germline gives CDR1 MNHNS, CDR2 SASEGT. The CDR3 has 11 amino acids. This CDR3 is CASSKGGEQFF. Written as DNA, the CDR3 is TGTGCCAGCAGTAAGGGCGGGGAGCAGTTCTTC.

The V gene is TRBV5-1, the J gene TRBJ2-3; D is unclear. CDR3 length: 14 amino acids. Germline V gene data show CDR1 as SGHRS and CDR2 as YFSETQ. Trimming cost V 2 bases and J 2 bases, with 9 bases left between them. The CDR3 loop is CASSFQVNTDTQYF. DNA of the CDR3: TGCGCCAGCAGCTTCCAGGTGAACACAGATACGCAGTATTTT.

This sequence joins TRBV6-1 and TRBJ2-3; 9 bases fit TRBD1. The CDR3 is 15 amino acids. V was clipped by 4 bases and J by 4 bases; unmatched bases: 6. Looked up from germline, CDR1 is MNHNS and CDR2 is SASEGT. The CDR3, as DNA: TGTGCCAGCAGTGGTTCACAGGGGGCCGCAGATACGCAGTATTTT. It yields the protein CASSGSQGAADTQYF.